This T cell receptor (beta chain) is from a study of identical twins. Broader study findings: Insertion counts were lower in abundant cord blood beta clonotypes, a trend that memory repertoires did not show.

This clonotype was detected a few times. Its antigen is not known. Germline V gene data show CDR1 as SQVTM and CDR2 as ANQGSEA. The CDR3 spans 12 residues. V was clipped by 0 bases and J by 7 bases, with 7 bases between them. The cDNA had a unique molecular identifier and a template-switch universal primer site. TCRdb analysed the 5' RACE reads with MiXCR anew, one entry per CDR3 protein. The data contain hundreds of thousands of distinct CDR3 sequences, roughly 8% of them seen just once; the ten biggest clones take up 0.98%. This sample also appeared in a second study, on yellow fever vaccine responses in identical twins.

The origin of this receptor is a woman aged 18-29 years in good health. The chain employs TRBV29-1 and TRBJ2-1; maybe TRBD1 (5 bases). The sample comprised PBMCs. The CDR3 loop reads CSVEENRNEQFF. The DNA of the CDR3 is TGCAGCGTTGAAGAAAACAGGAATGAGCAGTTCTTC.